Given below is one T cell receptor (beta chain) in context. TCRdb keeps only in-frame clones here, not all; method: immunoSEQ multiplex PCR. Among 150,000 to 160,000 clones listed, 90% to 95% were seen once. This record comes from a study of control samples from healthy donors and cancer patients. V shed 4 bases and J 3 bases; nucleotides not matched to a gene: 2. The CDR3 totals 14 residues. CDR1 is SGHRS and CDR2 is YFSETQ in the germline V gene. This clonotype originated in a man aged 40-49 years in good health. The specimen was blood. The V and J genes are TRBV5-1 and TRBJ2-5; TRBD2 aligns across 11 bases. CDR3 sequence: CASSQTSGEETQYF. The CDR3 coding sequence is TGCGCCAGCAGCCAGACTAGCGGGGAAGAGACCCAGTACTTC.